Listed below are T cell receptor beta chains from one sample, sequenced in a study of blood T cell repertoires in COVID-19. Generated by immunoSEQ multiplex PCR, the TCRdb table keeps only in-frame clones and is missing some. The sample carries 95,000 to 150,000 clones, roughly 74% recorded once. Sequenced sample: peripheral blood. Receptor source: a man in his 60s with acute or convalescent COVID-19. Both conserved end residues are part of each CDR3. Each record gives: V gene, clone size, D gene, J gene, CDR3 DNA, CDR3 protein. A D gene is named only where the DNA matches it firmly. Not all rows give a size; the values are once, few, many and, for expanded clones, a class.

TRBV13,NA,NA,TRBJ1-2,TGTGCCAGCAGCTTAGGCCGTGACCCCCCCGGGGGCTATGGCTACACCTTC,CASSLGRDPPGGYGYTF
TRBV3-1/TRBV3-2,NA,NA,TRBJ2-1,TGTGCCAGCAGCCAAGGGCTAGCGAGCTACAATGAGCAGTTCTTC,CASSQGLASYNEQFF
TRBV7-9,NA,TRBD1,TRBJ2-2,TGTGCCAGCAGCCCCGGGACAGGGGTCCGACACACCGGGGAGCTGTTTTTT,CASSPGTGVRHTGELFF
TRBV28,few,TRBD2,TRBJ2-1,TGTGCCAGCACCGAAACTAGCGGGGGGGTTTACAATGAGCAGTTCTTC,CASTETSGGVYNEQFF
TRBV7-2,NA,TRBD1,TRBJ1-5,TGTGCCAGCAGCTTAGCCAGGGGGACAGGGGTCAATCAGCCCCAGCATTTT,CASSLARGTGVNQPQHF
TRBV10-3,NA,NA,TRBJ1-2,TGTGCCATCTCCTCGGACAGTTTTCGGAATGGCTACACCTTC,CAISSDSFRNGYTF
TRBV29-1,NA,NA,TRBJ1-4,TGCAGCGTTGAAGAACAGTCTGAAAAACTGTTTTTT,CSVEEQSEKLFF
TRBV9,few,TRBD2,TRBJ2-1,TGTGCCAGCAGCTCTGGACTAGCGGGAGCCCGGGAGGCCTACAATGAGCAGTTCTTC,CASSSGLAGAREAYNEQFF
TRBV5-4,NA,TRBD2,TRBJ2-6,TGTGCCAGCAGCAAAGCAGCGGGGGTGGGTCCTGGGGCCAACGTCCTGACTTTC,CASSKAAGVGPGANVLTF
TRBV29-1,NA,NA,TRBJ1-2,TGCAGCCTCGAGCGCCGAGGCTACACCTTC,CSLERRGYTF
TRBV6-5,NA,TRBD1,TRBJ2-1,TGTGCCAGCACGTTCCCCAGGGGGTCATACAATGAGCAGTTCTTC,CASTFPRGSYNEQFF
TRBV6-5,once,TRBD1,TRBJ1-5,TGTGCCAGCAGGGCACAGGGGCAGAGCAATCAGCCCCAGCATTTT,CASRAQGQSNQPQHF
TRBV2,NA,TRBD1,TRBJ1-5,TGTGCCAGCAGTGGACAGGGGGCGGTCGGTGCTCAGCCCCAGCATTTT,CASSGQGAVGAQPQHF
TRBV2,medium-sized,NA,TRBJ2-2,TGTGCCAGAGGACTAACGAACACCGGGGAGCTGTTTTTT,CARGLTNTGELFF
TRBV5-1,NA,NA,TRBJ1-2,TGCGCCAGCAGCTTGGGGGCGGGGAATGGTGGCTACACCTTC,CASSLGAGNGGYTF
TRBV24-1,NA,TRBD1,TRBJ1-2,TGTGCCACCAGTGATTCGGACAGGGACGGCTACACCTTC,CATSDSDRDGYTF
TRBV5-5,NA,TRBD1,TRBJ1-2,TGTGCCAGCAGGGCACAGGGGGCGCGAGGCTACACCTTC,CASRAQGARGYTF
TRBV6-5,once,NA,TRBJ1-2,TGTGCCAGCAGTTACTTAACAGGGTTCAATGGCTACACCTTC,CASSYLTGFNGYTF
TRBV6-5,few,NA,TRBJ2-1,TGTGCCAGCAGTTACAATACAGGGTCGAGTGAGCAGTTCTTC,CASSYNTGSSEQFF
TRBV11-2,NA,NA,TRBJ1-2,TGTGCCAGCAGCTTAGACCGAAAACAGGGCGATGGCTACACCTTC,CASSLDRKQGDGYTF
TRBV2,NA,TRBD2,TRBJ2-2,TGTGCCAGCAGAATGACTAGCACAATCGGGGAGCTGTTTTTT,CASRMTSTIGELFF
TRBV15,NA,TRBD1,TRBJ1-1,TGTGCCACCAGCAGGGGGGGGACAGGGAACACTGAAGCTTTCTTT,CATSRGGTGNTEAFF
TRBV19,NA,NA,TRBJ1-5,TGTGCCAGTACTGCAGGGCTTAGCAATCAGCCCCAGCATTTT,CASTAGLSNQPQHF
TRBV24-1,NA,TRBD1,TRBJ2-3,TGTGCCACCAGTGACCAAAAGACAGGGACAAGGCATACGCAGTATTTT,CATSDQKTGTRHTQYF
TRBV7-2,NA,NA,TRBJ2-2,TGTGCCAGCTCGGGGGTCGGGGAGCTGTTTTTT,CASSGVGELFF
TRBV29-1,NA,TRBD1,TRBJ2-5,TGCAGCGTTCTGGGACAGGGAAAGGAGACCCAGTACTTC,CSVLGQGKETQYF
TRBV6-5,NA,NA,TRBJ2-2,TGTGCCAGCAGTTCCCTAAACACCGGGGAGCTGTTTTTT,CASSSLNTGELFF
TRBV3-1/TRBV3-2,NA,NA,TRBJ2-2,TGTGCCAGCACCCTTCTCTACACCGGGGAGCTGTTTTTT,CASTLLYTGELFF
TRBV6-6,NA,TRBD1,TRBJ1-1,TGTGCCAGCAGTCCCACACAGGACAGGGGCACTGAAGCTTTCTTT,CASSPTQDRGTEAFF
TRBV19,NA,TRBD1,TRBJ1-6,TGTGCCAGTAGTATATGGCAGGGGGATCTCTATAATTCACCCCTCCACTTT,CASSIWQGDLYNSPLHF
TRBV6-6,NA,TRBD1,TRBJ1-2,TGTGCCAGCAGAGGAGCCGGACAGGGTTTGAATGGCTACACCTTC,CASRGAGQGLNGYTF
TRBV5-8,NA,TRBD1,TRBJ1-4,TGTGCCAGCAGCCCCCGGAGACAGGGATTTGTCCTTTTGGAAAAACTGTTTTTT,CASSPRRQGFVLLEKLFF
TRBV4-2,NA,NA,TRBJ1-2,TGTGCCAGCAGCCAAGATCCTACGCAGGGGAGCTATGGCTACACCTTC,CASSQDPTQGSYGYTF
TRBV12-5,NA,NA,TRBJ2-2,TGTGCTAGTGGTTTGGAGGGGGAGACCGGGGAGCTGTTTTTT,CASGLEGETGELFF
TRBV15,NA,TRBD1,TRBJ1-4,TGTGCCACCAGCAGAGTCACAGGGGGCTTAGGTGAAAAACTGTTTTTT,CATSRVTGGLGEKLFF
TRBV2,NA,NA,TRBJ1-2,TGTGCCAGCAGTGAAGTGTTCAACAGGTCGCCCTATGGCTACACCTTC,CASSEVFNRSPYGYTF
TRBV19,once,NA,TRBJ1-2,TGTGCCAGTAGCCTCAGGGCCTCTAACTATGGCTACACCTTC,CASSLRASNYGYTF
TRBV7-8,few,NA,TRBJ1-1,TGTGCCAGCAGTCTATCAATCATGGCGGGGAACACTGAAGCTTTCTTT,CASSLSIMAGNTEAFF
TRBV6-5,NA,NA,TRBJ2-6,TGTGCCAGCAGTTACTCTACACCTGGGGCCAACGTCCTGACTTTC,CASSYSTPGANVLTF
TRBV5-4,NA,NA,TRBJ1-2,TGTGCCAGCAGCTTGGGGCTGGAGGACTACACCTTC,CASSLGLEDYTF
TRBV4-1,NA,TRBD2,TRBJ2-3,TGCGCCAGCAGCCAAGAACAACTAGCGGGAGGGTCGGATACGCAGTATTTT,CASSQEQLAGGSDTQYF
TRBV29-1,NA,NA,TRBJ1-2,TGCAGCGTTGAAGGGGGCAGATCTTTTGTCGCGGGCTACACCTTC,CSVEGGRSFVAGYTF
TRBV11-3,NA,TRBD2,TRBJ2-3,TGTGCCAGCGGCCGACTAGCGAGAAGAACAGATACGCAGTATTTT,CASGRLARRTDTQYF
TRBV6-5,NA,NA,TRBJ2-1,TGTGCCAGCAGTTACCCGGGAGCCCCTCGAAATGAGCAGTTCTTC,CASSYPGAPRNEQFF
TRBV6-6,few,TRBD1,TRBJ1-5,TGTGCCAGCAGTCCACCCGGGGGACAGGCAGAGGTCGGCAATCAGCCCCAGCATTTT,CASSPPGGQAEVGNQPQHF
TRBV5-1,NA,NA,TRBJ2-2,TGCGCCAGCGGTTCAGGGTTGAACACCGGGGAGCTGTTTTTT,CASGSGLNTGELFF
TRBV27,NA,NA,TRBJ1-2,TGTGCCAGCAGTTTACGGAGGGGCCGCGGCTACACCTTC,CASSLRRGRGYTF
TRBV10-2,NA,TRBD1,TRBJ2-1,TGCGCCAGCAATGGACAGGGGAACAATGAGCAGTTCTTC,CASNGQGNNEQFF
TRBV5-4,NA,TRBD1,TRBJ1-2,TGTGCCAGCAGCCGAAGACAGGGGAGCTATGGCTACACCTTC,CASSRRQGSYGYTF
TRBV5-1,NA,NA,TRBJ2-3,TGCGCCAGCAGCCGAACGAGCGACCGATTCACAGATACGCAGTATTTT,CASSRTSDRFTDTQYF
TRBV5-5,few,NA,TRBJ1-1,TGTGCCAGCAGCCTTGACAGTCCGGACACTGAAGCTTTCTTT,CASSLDSPDTEAFF
TRBV7-9,NA,NA,TRBJ2-3,TGTGCCAGCAGCTTATTTACAGGGAGCACAGATACGCAGTATTTT,CASSLFTGSTDTQYF
TRBV5-1,few,TRBD2,TRBJ2-3,TGCGCCAGCAGCTTGCCGCTAGCTAGCGGGAGCACAGATACGCAGTATTTT,CASSLPLASGSTDTQYF
TRBV6-5,few,TRBD1,TRBJ1-1,TGTGCCAGCAGCCATTCAGGGGGCGTGGGTGCTTTCTTT,CASSHSGGVGAFF
TRBV11-3,NA,TRBD1,TRBJ2-1,TGTGCCAGCAGCTTAGATCGAGACAGGGAAATCTTC,CASSLDRDREIF
TRBV5-6,NA,TRBD2,TRBJ2-3,TGTGCCAGCAGCTTGGAGCTAGCGGGGCTTACAGATACGCAGTATTTT,CASSLELAGLTDTQYF
TRBV2,NA,TRBD1,TRBJ1-2,TGTGCCAGCAGGAAACAGGGGGCTGGTTGGGGCTACACCTTC,CASRKQGAGWGYTF
TRBV4-1,NA,NA,TRBJ1-2,TGCGCCAGCAGCCAAGACTCACAGGGTTACTATGGCTACACCTTC,CASSQDSQGYYGYTF